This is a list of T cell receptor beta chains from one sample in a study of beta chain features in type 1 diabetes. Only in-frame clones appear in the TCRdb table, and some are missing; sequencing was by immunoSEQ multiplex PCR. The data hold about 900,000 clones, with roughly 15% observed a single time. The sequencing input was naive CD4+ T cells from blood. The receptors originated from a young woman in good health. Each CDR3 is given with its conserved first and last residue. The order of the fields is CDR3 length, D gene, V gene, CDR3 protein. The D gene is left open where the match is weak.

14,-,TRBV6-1,CASKTGGSPDTQYF
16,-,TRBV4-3,CASSQDRSGGYNEQFF
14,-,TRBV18,CASSPWGGGTEAFF
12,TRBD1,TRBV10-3,CASAETGFGYTF
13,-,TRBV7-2,CASSRDNQGTQYF
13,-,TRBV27,CASSLVSGDTQYF
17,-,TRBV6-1,CASSEARTRISSYEQYF
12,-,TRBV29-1,CSAGRRTDTQYF
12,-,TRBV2,CASSGGGNEQFF
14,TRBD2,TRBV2,CAKRAGANTGELFF
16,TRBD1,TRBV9,CASSVSGQGKNQPQHF
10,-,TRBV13,CASSQETQYF
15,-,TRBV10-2,CASSVQGSGANVLTF
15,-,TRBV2,CASTQNGLHNQPQHF
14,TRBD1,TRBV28,CASSPGGEIYGYTF
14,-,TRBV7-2,CASSTNGLNTEAFF
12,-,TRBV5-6,CASSFEYNEQFF
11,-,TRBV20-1,CSAGDSNEQFF
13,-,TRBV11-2,CASSPGGADTQYF
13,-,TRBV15,CATSKALLYEQYF
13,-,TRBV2,CASRVLAEETQYF
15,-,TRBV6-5,CAGALPQTTYNEQFF
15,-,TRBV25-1,CASSKMALSYNEQFF
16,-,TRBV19,CASSIRRFSIRFEAFF
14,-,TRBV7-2,CASSLGRGNYGYTF
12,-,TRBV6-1,CASSVTDYEQYF